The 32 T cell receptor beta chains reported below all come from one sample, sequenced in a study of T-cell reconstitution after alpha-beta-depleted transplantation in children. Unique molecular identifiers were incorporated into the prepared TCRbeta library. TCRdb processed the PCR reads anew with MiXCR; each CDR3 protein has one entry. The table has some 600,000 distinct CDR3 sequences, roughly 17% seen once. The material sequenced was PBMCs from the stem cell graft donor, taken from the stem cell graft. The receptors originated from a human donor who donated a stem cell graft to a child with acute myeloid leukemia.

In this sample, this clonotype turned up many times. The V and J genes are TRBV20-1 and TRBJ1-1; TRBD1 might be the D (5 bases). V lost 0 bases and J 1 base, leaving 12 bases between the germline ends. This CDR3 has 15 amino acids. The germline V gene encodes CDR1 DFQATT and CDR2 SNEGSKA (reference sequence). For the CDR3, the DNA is TGCAGTGCTAGAGACGCACAGGCGGGGAACACTGAAGCTTTCTTT. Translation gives CSARDAQAGNTEAFF.

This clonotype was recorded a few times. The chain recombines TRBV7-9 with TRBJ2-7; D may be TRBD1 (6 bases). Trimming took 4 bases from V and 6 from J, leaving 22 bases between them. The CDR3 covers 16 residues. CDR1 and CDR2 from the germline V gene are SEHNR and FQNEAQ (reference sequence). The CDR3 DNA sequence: TGTGCCAGCAGCTCAGTAGACAGGAAGGACTTAGGCGAGCAGTACTTC. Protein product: CASSSVDRKDLGEQYF.

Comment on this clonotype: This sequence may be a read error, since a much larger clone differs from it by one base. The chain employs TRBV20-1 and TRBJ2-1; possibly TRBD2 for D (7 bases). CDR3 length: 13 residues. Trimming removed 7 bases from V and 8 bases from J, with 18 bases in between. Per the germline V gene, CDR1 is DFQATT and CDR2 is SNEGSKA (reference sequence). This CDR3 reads CSGSWGGQDEQFF. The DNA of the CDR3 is TGCAGTGGTAGTTGGGGGGGCCAGGATGAGCAGTTCTTC.

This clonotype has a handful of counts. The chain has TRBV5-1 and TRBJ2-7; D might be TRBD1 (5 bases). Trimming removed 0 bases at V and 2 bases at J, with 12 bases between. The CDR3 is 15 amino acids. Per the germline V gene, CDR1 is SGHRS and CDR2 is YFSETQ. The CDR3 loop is CASSLEAGITYEQYV. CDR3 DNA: TGCGCCAGCAGCTTGGAGGCAGGGATAACCTACGAGCAGTACGTC.

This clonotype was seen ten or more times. The CDR3 here is CASSLQGRGVYEQYF. DNA for the CDR3: TGTGCCAGCAGTTTGCAGGGGCGCGGGGTCTACGAGCAGTACTTC. The chain uses TRBV12-3 or TRBV12-4 and TRBJ2-7; either TRBD1 or TRBD2 may supply D (6 bases each). This CDR3 contains 15 residues. V shed 3 bases and J shed 3 bases, with 15 bases lying between them.

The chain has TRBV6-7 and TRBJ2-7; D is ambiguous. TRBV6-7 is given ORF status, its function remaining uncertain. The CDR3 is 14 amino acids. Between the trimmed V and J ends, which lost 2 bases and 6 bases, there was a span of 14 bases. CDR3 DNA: TGTGCCAGCAGTTACCCTTCAGTCGTCGGCGAGCAGTACTTC. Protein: CASSYPSVVGEQYF.

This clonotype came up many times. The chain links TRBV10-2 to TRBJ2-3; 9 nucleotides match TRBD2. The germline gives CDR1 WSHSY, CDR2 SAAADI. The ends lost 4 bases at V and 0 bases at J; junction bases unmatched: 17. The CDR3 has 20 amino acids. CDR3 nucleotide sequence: TGCGCCAGCAGTGTCCCTCTCACTAGCGGGTTCCAGTCTAGCACAGATACGCAGTATTTT. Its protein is CASSVPLTSGFQSSTDTQYF.

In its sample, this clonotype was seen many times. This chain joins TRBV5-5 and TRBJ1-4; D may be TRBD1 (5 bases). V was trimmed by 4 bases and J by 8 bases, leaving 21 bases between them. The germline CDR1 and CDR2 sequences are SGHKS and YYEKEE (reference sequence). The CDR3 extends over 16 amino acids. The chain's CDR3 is CASSLDIGGGKEKLFF. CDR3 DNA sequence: TGTGCCAGCAGCCTGGACATCGGTGGGGGGAAGGAAAAACTGTTTTTT.

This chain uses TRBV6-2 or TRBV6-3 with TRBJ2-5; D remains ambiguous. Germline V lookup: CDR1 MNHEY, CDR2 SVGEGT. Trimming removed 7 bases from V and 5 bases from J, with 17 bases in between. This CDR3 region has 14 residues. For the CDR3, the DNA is TGTGCCAGCAACAATGCAGCCAGTCAGGAGACCCAGTACTTC. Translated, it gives CASNNAASQETQYF.

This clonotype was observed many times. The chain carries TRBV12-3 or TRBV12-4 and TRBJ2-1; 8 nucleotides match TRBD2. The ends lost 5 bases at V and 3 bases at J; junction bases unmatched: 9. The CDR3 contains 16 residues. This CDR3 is CASSPGGRGDYNEQFF. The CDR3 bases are TGTGCCAGCAGTCCTGGAGGGCGGGGGGACTACAATGAGCAGTTCTTC.

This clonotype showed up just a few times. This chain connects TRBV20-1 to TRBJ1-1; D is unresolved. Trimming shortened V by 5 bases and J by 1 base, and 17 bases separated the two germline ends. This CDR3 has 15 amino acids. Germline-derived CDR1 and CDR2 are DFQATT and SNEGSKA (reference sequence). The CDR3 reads CSAPALSTENTEAFF. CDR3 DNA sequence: TGCAGTGCTCCGGCGCTCTCGACCGAGAACACTGAAGCTTTCTTT.

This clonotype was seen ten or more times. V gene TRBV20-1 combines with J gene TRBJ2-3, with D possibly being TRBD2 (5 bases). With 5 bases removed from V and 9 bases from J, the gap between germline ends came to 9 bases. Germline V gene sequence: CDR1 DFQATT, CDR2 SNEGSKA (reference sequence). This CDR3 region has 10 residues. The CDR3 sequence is CSAPQRTQYF. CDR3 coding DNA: TGCAGTGCTCCCCAGCGGACGCAGTATTTT.

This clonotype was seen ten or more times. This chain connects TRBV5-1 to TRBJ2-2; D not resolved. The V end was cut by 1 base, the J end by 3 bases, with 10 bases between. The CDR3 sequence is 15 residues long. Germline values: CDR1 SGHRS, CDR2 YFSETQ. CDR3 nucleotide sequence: TGCGCCAGCAGCTTGCTAGGCAGCTACACCGGGGAGCTGTTTTTT. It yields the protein CASSLLGSYTGELFF.

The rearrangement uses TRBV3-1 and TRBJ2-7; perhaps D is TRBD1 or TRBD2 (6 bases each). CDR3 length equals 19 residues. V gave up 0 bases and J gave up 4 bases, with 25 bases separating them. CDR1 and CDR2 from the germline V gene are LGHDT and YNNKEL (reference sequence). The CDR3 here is CASSQDGGTQDPKAYEQYF. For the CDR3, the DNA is TGTGCCAGCAGCCAAGACGGAGGGACACAAGATCCGAAGGCTTACGAGCAGTACTTC.

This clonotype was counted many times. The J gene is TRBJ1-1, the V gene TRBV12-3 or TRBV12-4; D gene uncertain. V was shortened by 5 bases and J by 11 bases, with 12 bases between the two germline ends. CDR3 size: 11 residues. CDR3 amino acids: CASSLLGGAFF. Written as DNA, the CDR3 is TGTGCCAGCAGTCTCTTGGGTGGGGCTTTCTTT.

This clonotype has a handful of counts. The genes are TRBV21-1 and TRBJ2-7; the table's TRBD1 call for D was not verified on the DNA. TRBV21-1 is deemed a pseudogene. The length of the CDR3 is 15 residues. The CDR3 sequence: CASSKEGTGGYEQYV. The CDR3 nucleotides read TGTGCCAGCAGCAAAGAGGGAACAGGGGGCTACGAGCAGTACGTC.

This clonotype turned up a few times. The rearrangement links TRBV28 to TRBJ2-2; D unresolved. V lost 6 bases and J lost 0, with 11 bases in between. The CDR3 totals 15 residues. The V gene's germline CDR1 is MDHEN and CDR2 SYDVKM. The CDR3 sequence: CASSPIDTNTGELFF. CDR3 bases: TGTGCCAGCAGCCCCATCGACACGAACACCGGGGAGCTGTTTTTT.

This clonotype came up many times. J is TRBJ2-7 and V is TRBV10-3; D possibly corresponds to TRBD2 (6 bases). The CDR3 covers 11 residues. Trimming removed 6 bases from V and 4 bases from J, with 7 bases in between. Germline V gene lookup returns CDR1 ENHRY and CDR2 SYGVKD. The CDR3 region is CAIREGYEQYF. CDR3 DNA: TGTGCCATCAGGGAGGGTTACGAGCAGTACTTC.

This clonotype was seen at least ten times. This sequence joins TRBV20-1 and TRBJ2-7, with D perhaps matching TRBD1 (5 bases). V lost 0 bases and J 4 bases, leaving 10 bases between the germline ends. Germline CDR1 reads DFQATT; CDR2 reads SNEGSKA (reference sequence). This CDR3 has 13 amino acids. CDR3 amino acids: CSAREQGSYEQYV. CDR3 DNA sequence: TGCAGTGCTAGAGAGCAGGGAAGTTACGAGCAGTACGTC.

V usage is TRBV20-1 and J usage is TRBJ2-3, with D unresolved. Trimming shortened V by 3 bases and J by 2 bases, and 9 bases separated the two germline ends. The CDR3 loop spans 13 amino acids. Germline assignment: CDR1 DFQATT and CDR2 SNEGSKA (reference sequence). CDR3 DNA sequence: TGCAGTGCTAGCAGGCCCTCCACAGATACGCAGTATTTT. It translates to CSASRPSTDTQYF.

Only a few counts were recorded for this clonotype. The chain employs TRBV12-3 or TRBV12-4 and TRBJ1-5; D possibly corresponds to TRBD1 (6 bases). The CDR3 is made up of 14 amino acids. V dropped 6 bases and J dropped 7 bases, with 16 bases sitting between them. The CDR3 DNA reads TGTGCCAGCAGCAAGACAGGAACGGACCAGCCCCAGCATTTT. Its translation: CASSKTGTDQPQHF.

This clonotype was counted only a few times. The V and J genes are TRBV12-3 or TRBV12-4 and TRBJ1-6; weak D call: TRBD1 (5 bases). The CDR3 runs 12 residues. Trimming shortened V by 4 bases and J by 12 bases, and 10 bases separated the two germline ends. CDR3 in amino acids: CASSSDSKPLHF. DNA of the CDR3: TGTGCCAGCAGTTCTGACAGCAAACCCCTCCACTTT.

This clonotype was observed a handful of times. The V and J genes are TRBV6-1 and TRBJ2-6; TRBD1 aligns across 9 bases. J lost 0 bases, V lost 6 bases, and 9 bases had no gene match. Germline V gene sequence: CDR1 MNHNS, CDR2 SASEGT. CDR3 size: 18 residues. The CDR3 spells CASRGKGQGISGANVLTF. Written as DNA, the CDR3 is TGTGCCAGCAGGGGAAAGGGACAGGGAATCTCTGGGGCCAACGTCCTGACTTTC.

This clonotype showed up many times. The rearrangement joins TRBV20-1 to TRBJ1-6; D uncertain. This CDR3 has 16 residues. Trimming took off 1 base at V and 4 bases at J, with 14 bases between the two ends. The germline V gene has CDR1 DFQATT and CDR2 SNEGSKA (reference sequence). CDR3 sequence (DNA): TGCAGTGCTAGAGTCAGGAGTTTATCGTATAATTCACCCCTCCACTTT. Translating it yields CSARVRSLSYNSPLHF.

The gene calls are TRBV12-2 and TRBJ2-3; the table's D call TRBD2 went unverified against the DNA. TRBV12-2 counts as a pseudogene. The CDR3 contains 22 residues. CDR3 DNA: TGTGCAAGTCGCTTAGCGTCTCGGGGGACTAGCGGGGGGGCCGGGGGCACAGATACGCAGTATTTT. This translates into CASRLASRGTSGGAGGTDTQYF.

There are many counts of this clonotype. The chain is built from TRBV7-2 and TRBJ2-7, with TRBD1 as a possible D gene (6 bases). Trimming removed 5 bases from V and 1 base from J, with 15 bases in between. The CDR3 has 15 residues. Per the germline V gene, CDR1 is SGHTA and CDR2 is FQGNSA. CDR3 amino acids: CASSKPGQASYEQYF. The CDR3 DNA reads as TGTGCCAGCAGCAAGCCGGGACAAGCTTCCTACGAGCAGTACTTC.

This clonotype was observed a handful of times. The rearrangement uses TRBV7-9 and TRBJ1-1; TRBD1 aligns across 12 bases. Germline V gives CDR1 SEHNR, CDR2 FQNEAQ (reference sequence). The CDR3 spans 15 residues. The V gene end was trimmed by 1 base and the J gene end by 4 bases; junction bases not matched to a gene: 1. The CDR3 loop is CASSLGDRGLTEAFF. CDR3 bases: TGTGCCAGCAGCTTAGGGGACAGGGGGCTCACTGAAGCTTTCTTT.

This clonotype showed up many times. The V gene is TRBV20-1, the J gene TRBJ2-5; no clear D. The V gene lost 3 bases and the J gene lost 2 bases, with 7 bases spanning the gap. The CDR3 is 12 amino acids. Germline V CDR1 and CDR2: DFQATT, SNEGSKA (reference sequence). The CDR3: CSARARQETQYF. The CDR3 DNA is TGCAGTGCTAGGGCTAGGCAAGAGACCCAGTACTTC.

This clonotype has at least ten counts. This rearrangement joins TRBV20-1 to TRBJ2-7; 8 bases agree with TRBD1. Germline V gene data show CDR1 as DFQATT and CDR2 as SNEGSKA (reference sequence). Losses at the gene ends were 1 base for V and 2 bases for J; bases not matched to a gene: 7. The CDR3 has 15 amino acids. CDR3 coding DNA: TGCAGTGCTAGAGGCCCGGGACAGGCACCCTACGAGCAGTACTTC. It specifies CSARGPGQAPYEQYF.

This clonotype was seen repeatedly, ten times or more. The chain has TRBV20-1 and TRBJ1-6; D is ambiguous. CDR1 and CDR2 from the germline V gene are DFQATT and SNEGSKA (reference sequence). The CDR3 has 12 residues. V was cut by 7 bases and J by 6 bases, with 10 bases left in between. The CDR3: CSGARGNSPLHF. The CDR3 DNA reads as TGCAGTGGAGCCCGGGGTAATTCACCCCTCCACTTT.

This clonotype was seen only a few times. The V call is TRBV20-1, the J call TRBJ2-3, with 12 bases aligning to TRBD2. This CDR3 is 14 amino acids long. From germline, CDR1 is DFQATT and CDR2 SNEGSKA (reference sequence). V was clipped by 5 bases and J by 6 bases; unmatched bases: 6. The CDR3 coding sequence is TGCAGTGCTTTAGGACTAGCGGGGTGGGATACGCAGTATTTT. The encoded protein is CSALGLAGWDTQYF.

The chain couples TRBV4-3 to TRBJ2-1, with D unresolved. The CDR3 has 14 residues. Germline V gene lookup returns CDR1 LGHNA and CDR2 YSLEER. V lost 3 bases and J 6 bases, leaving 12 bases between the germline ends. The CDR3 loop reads CASSQLKTLNEQFF. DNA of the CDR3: TGCGCCAGCAGCCAGCTAAAGACTCTCAATGAGCAGTTCTTC.